This TCR beta chain was observed in a study of T cells after yellow fever vaccination. Only a few counts were recorded for this clonotype. Its antigen remains unidentified. 5'RACE template switching generated TCR cDNA, adding a universal primer site and UMIs. In TCRdb, the 5' RACE reads were re-called with MiXCR into one record per CDR3 protein. The sample yields more than 250,000 distinct CDR3 sequences, roughly 7% seen once. The ends were cut back, 0 bases at V and 3 bases at J, with 9 bases in the middle. This CDR3 is 15 amino acids long. CDR1 is LGHNA and CDR2 is YSLEER in the germline V gene. Regarding the study as a whole: Abundant contaminating clonotypes from the bulk population could appear in FACS-sorted repertoires. A small proportion of clonotypes was detected in both the CD4 and CD8 compartments.

Sequencing used PBMCs, obtained more than 35 days after the first yellow fever vaccination. The clonotype was recovered from a man younger than 30 who received the YFV17D yellow fever vaccine. This chain links TRBV4-3 with TRBJ1-3; no reliable D call. CDR3 sequence: CASSQDHPSGNTIYF. Written as DNA, the CDR3 is TGCGCCAGCAGCCAAGACCACCCAAGTGGAAACACCATATATTTT.